The rows below give T cell receptor beta chains drawn from one sample of a study of lung T cells in sarcoidosis with Löfgren's syndrome. MiXCR, applied by TCRdb to the reads, yields one record per CDR3 protein. This sample has about 9,200 distinct CDR3 sequences, with 15% to 20% found just once. Sequencing was done on a sample of CD4+ T cells from bronchoalveolar lavage. The source is a human donor with sarcoidosis (Löfgren's syndrome or another form), or a control subject (not recorded which). CDR3s include the opening cysteine and the closing phenylalanine or tryptophan. The D gene is left open where the match is weak. Only some rows state a clone size, as once, few, many or a class for expanded clones.

j_gene	d_gene	abundance	v_gene	CDR3nt	CDR3aa
TRBJ2-7	NA	NA	TRBV16	TGTGCCAGCAGCCACTTCAGGGTGGTTTACGAGCAGTACTTC	CASSHFRVVYEQYF
TRBJ1-6	NA	many	TRBV30	TGTGCCTGGTCGACCGATTTTAATTCACCCCTCCACTTT	CAWSTDFNSPLHF
TRBJ1-1	TRBD1	many	TRBV12-3/TRBV12-4	TGTGCCAGCAGTTTAGGGACAGGTCACACTGAAGCTTTCTTT	CASSLGTGHTEAFF
TRBJ1-5	NA	medium-sized	TRBV28	TGTGCCAGCAGTACGAACCCGCCCCAGCATTTT	CASSTNPPQHF
TRBJ2-1	NA	many	TRBV10-3	TGTGCCATCAGTGGCCGCGGGGGCGGGAGAAATGAGCAGTTCTTC	CAISGRGGGRNEQFF
TRBJ2-1	NA	many	TRBV11-3	TGTGCCAGCAGCTTAGGCGGGCCGAATTACAATGAGCAGTTCTTC	CASSLGGPNYNEQFF
TRBJ2-3	TRBD2	many	TRBV7-2	TGTGCCAGCAGCGAACGAGGGACTATAGGTGATACGCAGTATTTT	CASSERGTIGDTQYF
TRBJ2-7	NA	many	TRBV5-4	TGTGCCAGCAGCTACCCGGCGCGCCCGAGGCACTACGAGCAGTACTTC	CASSYPARPRHYEQYF
TRBJ2-1	NA	many	TRBV15	TGTGCCACCAGCAGAGACCCTAGCTACAATGAGCAGTTCTTC	CATSRDPSYNEQFF
TRBJ1-4	NA	many	TRBV18	TGTGCCAGCTCACCGACGCCCGACGCCCGGGAAAAACTGTTTTTT	CASSPTPDAREKLFF
TRBJ2-3	NA	medium-sized	TRBV7-3	TGTGCCAGCAGCTTTAGGTCAGGGTCAGATACGCAGTATTTT	CASSFRSGSDTQYF
TRBJ1-1	NA	medium-sized	TRBV27	TGTGCCACCCGACAGACTATGAACACTGAAGCTTTCTTT	CATRQTMNTEAFF
TRBJ1-5	TRBD1	many	TRBV5-6	TGTGCCAGCAGCTTTACAGGGGCCACACCTTATAGCAATCAGCCCCAGCATTTT	CASSFTGATPYSNQPQHF
TRBJ1-5	NA	many	TRBV7-2	TGTGCCAGCAGTCACGACAGTGATGCAAATCAGCCCCAGCATTTT	CASSHDSDANQPQHF
TRBJ2-7	TRBD2	few	TRBV5-1	TGCGCCAGCAGCCCAAGGACTAGCGGGAGTTACGAGCAGTACTTC	CASSPRTSGSYEQYF
TRBJ1-1	TRBD1	many	TRBV30	TGTGCCTGGAGTAGGACAGGAAACACTGAAGCTTTCTTT	CAWSRTGNTEAFF
TRBJ1-4	NA	many	TRBV2	TGTGCCAGCAGTGATTTCGGGGGAAATGAAAAACTGTTTTTT	CASSDFGGNEKLFF
TRBJ1-2	NA	many	TRBV7-2	TGTGCCAGCAGCTTAGAGCGGGACAAACTCCTCTTC	CASSLERDKLLF
TRBJ2-2	TRBD1	NA	TRBV13	TGTGCCAGCAGCCGGGACAGGGGCGTCACCGGGGAGCTGTTTTTT	CASSRDRGVTGELFF
TRBJ1-4	NA	medium-sized	TRBV7-9	TGTGCCAGCAGCTTGGGGCCTGCAACTAATGAAAAACTGTTTTTT	CASSLGPATNEKLFF
TRBJ2-1	NA	medium-sized	TRBV12-3/TRBV12-4	TGTGCCAGCAGTTTTATAGAGTTCTACAATGAGCAGTTCTTC	CASSFIEFYNEQFF
TRBJ2-7	NA	many	TRBV12-3/TRBV12-4	TGTGCCAGCAGTTTAGCGCGAAGTTCCAGTTCCCGGGGTCAGCAGTACTTC	CASSLARSSSSRGQQYF
TRBJ1-4	TRBD1	many	TRBV7-2	TGTGCCAGCAAAAAGACGACAGGGGTTAATGAAAAACTGTTTTTT	CASKKTTGVNEKLFF
TRBJ1-2	NA	many	TRBV3-1	TGTGCCAGCAGCCAACCTGATTGGCGGGGGGGCTACACCTTC	CASSQPDWRGGYTF
TRBJ1-6	NA	NA	TRBV12-3/TRBV12-4	TGTGCCAGCAGTTTAGATCGTTATAATTCACCCCTCCACTTT	CASSLDRYNSPLHF
TRBJ1-5	NA	NA	TRBV24-1	TGTGCCACCAGTGTCCTGACACCGACAGGCTCGTATAGCAATCAGCCCCAGCATTTT	CATSVLTPTGSYSNQPQHF
TRBJ1-5	NA	many	TRBV24-1	TGTGCCACCAGTGATCCCCTAAGGCCCCAGCCCCAGCATTTT	CATSDPLRPQPQHF
TRBJ1-5	NA	many	TRBV2	TGTGCCAGCAGTGAAGCTTTGGGGGTTGGTCAGCCCCAGCATTTT	CASSEALGVGQPQHF
TRBJ2-5	TRBD1	many	TRBV10-3	TGTGCCATCAGTGAGTCAGGCAGGGGGTTCCAAGAGACCCAGTACTTC	CAISESGRGFQETQYF
TRBJ2-1	NA	many	TRBV5-4	TGTGCCAGCAGCTTTTGGGCTAGCGATGGCGATGAGCAGTTCTTC	CASSFWASDGDEQFF
TRBJ2-1	TRBD2	many	TRBV6-2/TRBV6-3	TGTGCCAGCAGTTACCCTCTTGGCGGGGGGGACTCCTACAATGAGCAGTTCTTC	CASSYPLGGGDSYNEQFF
TRBJ1-5	TRBD1	medium-sized	TRBV7-2	TGTGCCAGCAGTACAGGGGTCGGGAGCAATCAGCCCCAGCATTTT	CASSTGVGSNQPQHF
TRBJ1-1	NA	many	TRBV19	TGTGCCAGTATGGTAGACAAGCGCACTGAAGCTTTCTTT	CASMVDKRTEAFF
TRBJ2-5	NA	many	TRBV15	TGTGCCACCAGCGTAGCAGGTCAAGAGACCCAGTACTTC	CATSVAGQETQYF
TRBJ2-3	NA	medium-sized	TRBV5-1	TGCGCCAGTAGCCCGGTTCTCGGTTCGGATACGCAGTATTTT	CASSPVLGSDTQYF
TRBJ2-2	NA	few	TRBV7-7	TGTGCCAGCAGCTTAGGGGGGGGCAGCTGGAACACCGGGGAGCTGTTTTTT	CASSLGGGSWNTGELFF
TRBJ1-1	NA	few	TRBV5-6	TGTGCCAGCAGCTCCGGGGCCACGGTCCTGAACACTGAAGCTTTCTTT	CASSSGATVLNTEAFF
TRBJ1-2	TRBD1	many	TRBV6-1	TGTGCCAGCAGACTGAAGGGGACAGGACTTTTTGGCTACACCTTC	CASRLKGTGLFGYTF
TRBJ2-3	NA	many	TRBV10-3	TGTGCCATCAGTGAGACAGGAGGCACAGATACGCAGTATTTT	CAISETGGTDTQYF
TRBJ1-2	NA	many	TRBV6-1	TGTGCCAGCAGTTTATTCGAAGGGAACTATGGCTACACCTTC	CASSLFEGNYGYTF
TRBJ2-3	NA	medium-sized	TRBV6-1	TGTGCCAGCACAGGGGCCTTCTTAAGCACAGATACGCAGTATTTT	CASTGAFLSTDTQYF
TRBJ1-2	NA	many	TRBV2	TGTGCCAGCAGTGAAAAGAGGACTTCCACCTTC	CASSEKRTSTF
TRBJ2-7	TRBD2	NA	TRBV7-2	TGTGTCAGCAGTTTTATGGGACTATGGTTCGCTGAGCAGTACTTC	CVSSFMGLWFAEQYF
TRBJ2-3	NA	many	TRBV28	TGTGCCGCAGGGGGGTCCGGCACAGATACGCAGTATTTT	CAAGGSGTDTQYF
TRBJ1-5	NA	many	TRBV3-1	TGTGCCAGCAGCCAAGGTACAGGATTAAATTCCAGGTCCCAGCATTTT	CASSQGTGLNSRSQHF
TRBJ2-3	NA	many	TRBV11-3	TGTGCCAGCAGCCTGCGGGGCAATTCAGATACGCAGTATTTT	CASSLRGNSDTQYF
TRBJ2-5	TRBD2	many	TRBV7-2	TGTGCCAGCAGCCGGCAGGGAGGGCTGCAAGAGACCCAGTACTTC	CASSRQGGLQETQYF
TRBJ1-1	NA	NA	TRBV28	TGCGCCAGCAGTTTAAAATGGGGAGCTTCCTTT	CASSLKWGASF